Following are 5 T cell receptor beta chains from one sample sequenced in a study of hypomethylating agent response in myelodysplastic syndrome. TCRdb's copy holds only in-frame clones and misses some; the assay was immunoSEQ multiplex PCR. Seen here are roughly 1,800 clones, roughly 86% observed once, and the top ten hold roughly 3.6%. The sample was bone marrow, taken before or after starting hypomethylating agent treatment for myelodysplastic syndrome (not recorded which). All receptors derive from a human donor with myelodysplastic syndrome.

The genes are TRBV7-3 and TRBJ2-2, with no clear D. There are 13 residues in the CDR3. Germline V CDR1 and CDR2: SGHTA, FQGTGA. Trimming removed 5 bases from V and 7 bases from J, with 11 bases in between. The chain's CDR3 is CASSPSAVGELFF. Here the CDR3 DNA reads TGTGCCAGCAGCCCCTCGGCTGTCGGGGAGCTGTTTTTT.

V gene TRBV29-1 combines with J gene TRBJ2-1; possible D gene TRBD2, 6 bases. Per germline, CDR1 SQVTM and CDR2 ANQGSEA. Trimming pared 8 bases from V and 9 bases from J, leaving 23 bases between. The CDR3 extends over 14 amino acids. CDR3 DNA: TGCAGCACCCCCTGGACGGGAGAACGCCCTGAGCAGTTCTTC. It yields the protein CSTPWTGERPEQFF.

The rearrangement links TRBV5-1 to TRBJ1-2; D is possibly TRBD1 (5 bases). This CDR3 has 14 residues. V dropped 4 bases and J dropped 1 base, with 11 bases sitting between them. CDR1 is SGHRS, CDR2 YFSETQ, per germline. CDR3 in amino acids: CASSPQTVNYGYTF. In DNA, the CDR3 is TGCGCCAGCAGCCCCCAGACAGTTAACTATGGCTACACCTTC.

This clone was found a few times. The chain combines TRBV5-1 with TRBJ2-7, with D perhaps TRBD2 (5 bases). Trimming shortened V by 0 bases and J by 5 bases, and 12 bases separated the two germline ends. The CDR3 is 14 amino acids. CDR1 is SGHRS, CDR2 YFSETQ, per germline. The CDR3 sequence is CASSLAWEHNEQYF. The DNA for the CDR3 is TGCGCCAGCAGCTTGGCCTGGGAGCACAACGAGCAGTACTTC.

V and J are TRBV6-6 and TRBJ2-5; no definite D call. This CDR3 spans 9 amino acids. Germline CDR1 MNHNY, CDR2 SVGAGI (reference sequence). V shed 10 bases and J shed 11 bases, with 11 bases lying between them. The CDR3 loop reads CATLREQYF. For the CDR3, the DNA is TGTGCCACCCTCAGAGAGCAGTACTTC.